This T cell receptor beta chain was sequenced during a study of OX40 agonist ivuxolimab in advanced cancers. General notes on the study: The costimulatory receptor OX40 (CD134) was targeted by ivuxolimab, a fully human IgG2 agonistic monoclonal antibody. Prior anti-PD-1, anti-PD-L1 or anti-CTLA-4 therapy was permitted, and approximately 40% of dose-escalation patients had received checkpoint inhibitors. Peripheral TCRbeta sequencing aimed to test whether ivuxolimab altered TCR sequence diversity and caused clonal T-cell expansion. The paper covers the monotherapy dose-escalation part of the phase I ivuxolimab trial, which included N of about 56 patients. Three dose-escalation patients achieved partial responses, one with hepatocellular carcinoma and two with cutaneous melanoma. Among the approximately 54 dose-escalation patients, some 20 had hepatocellular carcinoma, roughly 15 melanoma, 9 renal cell carcinoma and 9 head and neck cancer. Intravenous ivuxolimab was administered to patients every 2 weeks at six dose levels: 0.01, 0.1, 0.3, 1.5, 3 and 10 mg/kg. In the dose-escalation cohort, 82.7% of patients were male, and the mean age was approximately 60 years, with a range of roughly 23 to 85. The investigation overall reported the following: On average, CD8+ T cells showed more expanded clones than CD4+ T cells after ivuxolimab. Low levels of normalized T-cell clonal expansion were also shown by some nonresponding patients. At doses of 0.1 to 3.0 mg/kg, clonal expansion of both CD4+ and CD8+ blood T cells was observed from baseline to week 6. In the 0.1-3.0 mg/kg groups, partial responders were among the patients with the lowest normalized peripheral clonal expansion, particularly in CD8+ T cells. Antigen specificity was not determined for the clonally expanded peripheral T cells.

Patients with a history of autoimmune disease or receiving systemic immunosuppression were excluded from the trial. Peripheral blood for TCR sequencing was collected from all dose cohorts at baseline, on cycle 4 day 1, and on cycle 7 day 1. Samples were obtained from an open-label, multicenter, first-in-human phase I dose-escalation trial of ivuxolimab. Adults with locally advanced or metastatic head and neck squamous cell, hepatocellular, melanoma or renal cell carcinoma were enrolled in the trial. Before TCR sequencing, CD4+ T cells and CD8+ T cells were sorted from peripheral blood as separate populations. To sequence the TCRbeta CDR3 region, genomic DNA was isolated from the sorted cells. The immunoSEQ Assay was used for sequencing of TCRbeta CDR3 regions. Sourced from immuneACCESS, this table was stored by TCRdb with only in-frame sequences that have V and J called. A share of the clones is absent; for the studies checked, an unresolved V gene accounts for under half, and the remainder has no known explanation. Counted in this sample were about 62,000 clones; over 75% of them appeared once. The ten biggest clones cover roughly 0.27% of the sample.

A note on this clone: Its antigen has not been determined. There are no base qualities to consult, and no much larger clone falls within one base.

Deletion took 3 bases off V and 5 bases off J, with a span of 13 bases between the germline ends. The CDR3 goes from the cysteine to the phenylalanine over 15 residues. The DNA shown is the 45-base CDR3, in frame from base 1. CDR1 MGHDK and CDR2 SYGVNS were looked up in the germline V gene. The sequence is built from TRBV25-1 and TRBJ1-4; the D gene assignment is ambiguous. The clonotype was recovered from an adult with an advanced solid tumor such as melanoma, head and neck, liver or kidney cancer. The sample in question was CD4+ or CD8+ T cells sorted from blood, obtained in a trial of the OX40 agonist ivuxolimab. The CDR3 reads as follows: CASSDPGGRNEKLFF. The nucleotides read TGTGCCAGCAGTGATCCGGGCGGACGGAATGAAAAACTGTTTTTT.